This T cell receptor beta chain derives from a study of shared clonotypes between healthy human individuals (dated by TCRdb to about 2020). For context, the study as a whole: The cohort included three men and two women between 18 and 49 years of age. For each donor, CD4 naive and CD4 memory were each given three plates, CD8 naive was given two plates, and CD8 memory was given one plate. Blood TCR repertoires of several healthy adults were deeply sequenced to estimate repertoire size and the extent of clonotype sharing between individuals. To increase sequencing depth and limit assay-specific biases, different laboratories used diverse techniques to prepare libraries and sequence TCR repertoires. Per donor, leukapheresis produced somewhere between about 0.85 and 8.9 billion PBMCs.

Donors were healthy HIV-negative adults with no recently reported acute infections or vaccinations. All donors were Caucasian adults living in Nashville, Tennessee, USA. CD4+ T cells were enriched by magnetic negative selection, after which naive cells were positively selected on CD45RA and the negative fraction was taken as the memory subset. After blood collection by leukapheresis, PBMCs were isolated using Ficoll-Histopaque density gradient centrifugation and then cryopreserved in the vapor phase of liquid nitrogen. Analytical flow cytometry was used to check the purity and quantity of every magnetically sorted T cell population. Genomic DNA was isolated from every sorted fraction and measured by UV absorbance on a Nanodrop 2000c. Using the deep immunoSEQ assay, TCR CDR3 regions were amplified from genomic DNA by multiplex PCR. Extracted genomic DNA from each cell subset was spread evenly across all wells of several immunoSEQ 96-well plates, with each plate serving as a replicate. Each replicate PCR for sorted subsets received around 0.2 ug genomic DNA, equal to roughly 30,000 T cell genomes. Purified libraries were quantified with a Qubit 3.0 fluorometer, sized on a Bioanalyzer 2100, and re-quantified with the KAPA Library Quantification kit. Each immunoSEQ 96-well plate was sequenced on its own single-read 150-cycle Illumina NextSeq 550 flow cell. Per the authors' processing: Because the immunoSEQ output included only junctional sequences and no quality scores, the filtering could not be the same as the filtering used for full-length reads. To assign V/J genes and CDR3, sequences were annotated against IMGT germline references using PyIR, a Python wrapper for IgBLAST v1.9. Any read was removed if the V/J assignment was weak (E-value above 1e-6), the CDR3 was missing, or the read contained stop codons, out-of-frame junctions, or ambiguous translated residues. V3J clonotypes were defined as sequences sharing an identical inferred V gene, J gene, and CDR3 amino acid sequence. To compute the percentage overlap between repertoires, the number of shared unique clonotypes was divided by the size of the smaller repertoire. RTK rarefaction, the Chao1 estimator, and Recon v2.1 estimates of unobserved clonotypes were used to assess repertoire richness. Generation probabilities for all TCRbeta clonotypes obtained by the gDNA method from a few donors were computed using OLGA. The table comes from immuneACCESS by way of TCRdb, which keeps in-frame sequences with V and J called. Part of the clones is missing from these tables; in studies checked, under half for an unresolved V gene and the rest for unknown reasons. The V and J calls and clone size come from that table; D and trimming were worked out from the DNA. This sample holds about 1 million clones; under 80% were observed only once. Of the sample, around 1.5% falls within the top ten clones.

A note on this clone: There is no known antigen for this receptor. Per-base quality was not reported, and no clone a single base away is much larger than it.

V is reduced by 0 bases and J by 9 bases, leaving a spacing of 18 bases between them. Sequences MNHNS (CDR1) and SASEGT (CDR2) are obtained from the germline V gene. The CDR3 goes from the cysteine to the phenylalanine over 16 residues. The DNA shown is the 48-base CDR3, in frame from base 1. Findings and caveats that apply to the study as a whole: Based on pairwise subsampling, the degree of clonotype sharing among donors was expected to be affected by sequencing depth. Naive subsets generally had larger estimated clonotype richness than memory subsets. The genetic and exposure-history diversity represented was limited by the small number of donors. Higher generation probabilities were observed for clonotypes shared by all four sorted-subset donors than for non-shared clonotypes. Sharing across a handful of donors was observed for 4.5% to 6.5% of naive CD4, over 3% of naive CD8, 2% to 2.5% of memory CD4, and around 0.4% of memory CD8 clonotypes. Sampling was limited to blood, and TCR repertoires in tissue likely differ from TCR repertoires in blood. Incomplete sequencing was indicated by rarefaction of sorted-subset datasets, despite the large sequencing depth.

Sequenced sample: memory CD4+ T cells sorted from blood. This specimen's cell subset or site label, per the study, means: CD45RA-negative fraction. The TCR was taken from a young man in good health. Recombination connected TRBV6-1 to TRBJ1-5; the D segment could be TRBD1, given 5 matching bases. The CDR3 reads as follows: CASSEAQDKGFTPQHF. At the DNA level, the sequence is TGTGCCAGCAGTGAAGCGCAGGACAAGGGTTTCACGCCCCAGCATTTT.